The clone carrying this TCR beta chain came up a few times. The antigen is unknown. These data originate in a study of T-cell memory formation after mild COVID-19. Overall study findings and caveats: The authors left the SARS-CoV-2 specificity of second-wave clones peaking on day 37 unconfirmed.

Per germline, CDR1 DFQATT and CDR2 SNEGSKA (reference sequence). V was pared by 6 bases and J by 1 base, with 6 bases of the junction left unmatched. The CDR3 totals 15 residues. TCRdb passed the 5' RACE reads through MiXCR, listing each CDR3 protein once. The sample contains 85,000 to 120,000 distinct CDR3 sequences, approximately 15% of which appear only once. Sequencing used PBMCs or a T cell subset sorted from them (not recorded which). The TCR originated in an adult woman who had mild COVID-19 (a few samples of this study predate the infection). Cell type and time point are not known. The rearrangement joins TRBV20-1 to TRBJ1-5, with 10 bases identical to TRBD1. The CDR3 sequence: CSAKTDRGSNQPQHF. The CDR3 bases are TGCAGTGCCAAGACGGACAGGGGGAGCAATCAGCCCCAGCATTTT.